This T cell receptor (beta chain) was found in a study of blood T cell repertoires in COVID-19 (dated by TCRdb to about 2020). With regard to the full study: Samples from collaborators originated in the United States, Italy and Spain and spanned both the acute and convalescent phases of COVID-19. The prospective study material was composed of cDNA or gDNA derived from T cells, B-cell-depleted T cells, or PBMCs. The dataset comprised deeply sampled blood TCRbeta repertoires from subjects exposed to, actively infected with, or recovered from COVID-19. The repertoires were released in a freely available public database intended as a resource for research on the immune response to SARS-CoV-2. The samples were drawn from the first 160 participants of the ongoing ImmuneRACE study and from 1,254 subjects provided by 6 global collaborators. The sample metadata nearly always contained a de-identified subject ID, COVID-19 status, age in years and sex. Where HLA class I and class II types were available, the types were taken from metadata supplied by the sample provider, not from assay-based typing. Here is what the overall study found, with its caveats: Clinical and demographic metadata were provided uncurated, with the amount varying by source and participant.

TCRbeta CDR3 regions were amplified from genomic DNA using the immunoSEQ Assay, a bias-controlled multiplex PCR. Regarding the original processing steps: The number of nucleated cells in each sample was estimated from the amplification of reference gene primers within the assay. Sequence reads were collapsed and filtered to measure the absolute abundance of every unique TCRbeta CDR3 rearrangement. For each sample, productive Simpson clonality was calculated as the square root of Simpson's diversity index across productive rearrangements. TCRdb carries this immuneACCESS record with in-frame sequences only. Its versions omit some clonotypes, under half of them owing to an unresolved V gene in the studies checked, with the rest unexplained. V, J and clone size reflect that table, while D and trimming were determined from the DNA. Here the sample has approximately 37,000 clones; 88% occur a single time. The ten largest clones add up to roughly 10% of the sample.

CDR1 and CDR2 are drawn from the germline V gene (reference sequence): LNHDA, SQIVND. From cysteine to phenylalanine, the CDR3 is 14 amino acids long. This entry keeps only the CDR3 DNA: 42 bases, framed from base 1. At the junction V is shortened by 1 base and J by 1 base, with 7 bases in between. In the case of this clone: Its antigen is not yet known. Nothing much larger sits one base from this clone, and base qualities are not available.

The collaborating institutions used their own protocols to collect whole blood in K2EDTA tubes. For TCRbeta analysis, collaborators shipped samples in one of three forms: frozen whole blood, isolated PBMCs, or DNA extracted from either of those sample types. The TCR originated in a woman aged 70-85 years with acute or convalescent COVID-19. Sequencing was performed on peripheral blood. This chain joins TRBV19 to TRBJ2-5; 6 matching bases give a weak D call of TRBD1. The DNA reads TGTGCCAGTAGTATAGGAGGGGGCCAAGAGACCCAGTACTTC. Its translation is CASSIGGGQETQYF.